The sequence of this T cell receptor beta chain was determined in a study of shared clonotypes between healthy human individuals. Study-level results: The genetic and exposure-history diversity represented was limited by few donors. Non-shared clonotypes displayed generation probabilities falling below those of clonotypes present in all four donors.

This CDR3 comprises 13 residues. The germline V gene encodes CDR1 MNHEY and CDR2 SVGAGI. Trimming took off 2 bases at V and 0 bases at J, with 4 bases between the two ends. This clone was recorded only once. Its antigen is as yet unknown. Different DNA sequences within this sample yield the same CDR3. An assay was performed, and its level was deep. Data came from immunoSEQ multiplex PCR; TCRdb stores just in-frame clones and leaves some out. The sample contains around 2,100,000 clones, about 95% of which appear only once. Terminally differentiated effector memory CD45RA+ cells were excluded from the naive CD8 cells, which were CD45RO-negative and positively selected for CCR7. There were no recent acute infections or vaccinations among the donors, who were healthy HIV-negative adults.

The TCR originated in a man aged 18 to 35 in good health. The sample consisted of naive CD8+ T cells sorted from blood. The chain links TRBV6-5 to TRBJ1-2; D uncertain. The CDR3 nucleotides read TGTGCCAGCAGTTACAGGACTAACTATGGCTACACCTTC. This sequence encodes CASSYRTNYGYTF.